These T cell receptor beta chains were read from a single sample in a study of cytomegalovirus exposure and HLA in healthy donors. Profiling relied on immunoSEQ multiplex PCR, and the TCRdb table lists in-frame clones only, not all of them. Of 110,000 to 150,000 clones listed, just over 90% are singletons. Input material: PBMCs. The receptors were gathered from a man aged 18-30 years in good health and CMV-seronegative. The CDR3 runs from the conserved cysteine through the conserved F or W. The D gene is left open where the match is weak.

V gene: TRBV27; J gene: TRBJ2-7; D gene: .; CDR3 protein: CASSFPGSYEQYF
V gene: TRBV21-1; J gene: TRBJ1-4; D gene: .; CDR3 protein: CASSRGQGLHEKLFF
V gene: TRBV10-3; J gene: TRBJ2-3; D gene: TRBD2; CDR3 protein: CAISESGLAGGTDTQYF
V gene: TRBV7-9; J gene: TRBJ2-2; D gene: TRBD1; CDR3 protein: CASSLRGDRAPNTGELFF
V gene: TRBV2; J gene: TRBJ2-1; D gene: .; CDR3 protein: CASSGSTGWDAVDEQFF
V gene: TRBV7-2; J gene: TRBJ2-3; D gene: .; CDR3 protein: CASSPRSGAASTDTQYF
V gene: TRBV30; J gene: TRBJ2-1; D gene: TRBD2; CDR3 protein: CAWSSRSSGGAGGQFF
V gene: TRBV9; J gene: TRBJ1-2; D gene: .; CDR3 protein: CASSTGQNRHYGYTF
V gene: TRBV18; J gene: TRBJ2-1; D gene: TRBD1; CDR3 protein: CASSPLPETGGNEQFF
V gene: TRBV9; J gene: TRBJ2-1; D gene: TRBD2; CDR3 protein: CASSVAPGLAGVYNEQFF
V gene: TRBV4-1; J gene: TRBJ2-2; D gene: .; CDR3 protein: CASSKGAGELFF
V gene: TRBV7-8; J gene: TRBJ1-5; D gene: .; CDR3 protein: CASSSGESPHEPQHF
V gene: TRBV6-5; J gene: TRBJ1-2; D gene: .; CDR3 protein: CASSYSFQGNGYTF
V gene: TRBV30; J gene: TRBJ2-1; D gene: TRBD1; CDR3 protein: CAWSFIGQGGYNEQFF
V gene: TRBV18; J gene: TRBJ1-1; D gene: TRBD1; CDR3 protein: CASSPLKGQDPEAFF
V gene: TRBV9; J gene: TRBJ1-1; D gene: .; CDR3 protein: CASSVLTYTEAFF
V gene: TRBV27; J gene: TRBJ1-2; D gene: .; CDR3 protein: CASSLSGRGNGYTF
V gene: TRBV2; J gene: TRBJ2-3; D gene: .; CDR3 protein: CASSENDRLGSTDTQYF
V gene: TRBV9; J gene: TRBJ2-6; D gene: .; CDR3 protein: CASSVDRDNSGANVLTF
V gene: TRBV27; J gene: TRBJ2-3; D gene: TRBD2; CDR3 protein: CASSYGTGGGQYF
V gene: TRBV21-1; J gene: TRBJ2-3; D gene: .; CDR3 protein: CASSALGPDRGSTDTQYF
V gene: TRBV2; J gene: TRBJ2-3; D gene: TRBD1; CDR3 protein: CASSDRGRGTDTQYF
V gene: TRBV10-3; J gene: TRBJ2-1; D gene: .; CDR3 protein: CAIRPDISSYNEQFF
V gene: TRBV5-1; J gene: TRBJ1-5; D gene: TRBD1; CDR3 protein: CASSYQGASNQPQHF
V gene: TRBV30; J gene: TRBJ2-5; D gene: .; CDR3 protein: CAWPPGGADQETQYF
V gene: TRBV4-3; J gene: TRBJ2-1; D gene: .; CDR3 protein: CASSQDGAGSRGEQFF
V gene: TRBV7-9; J gene: TRBJ2-4; D gene: TRBD2; CDR3 protein: CASSSERDGAKNIQYF
V gene: TRBV14; J gene: TRBJ2-3; D gene: .; CDR3 protein: CASSVTGASTDTQYF
V gene: TRBV5-1; J gene: TRBJ2-1; D gene: TRBD2; CDR3 protein: CASSLAGGGAVYEQFF
V gene: TRBV27; J gene: TRBJ1-1; D gene: .; CDR3 protein: CASSPRPQGNTEAFF